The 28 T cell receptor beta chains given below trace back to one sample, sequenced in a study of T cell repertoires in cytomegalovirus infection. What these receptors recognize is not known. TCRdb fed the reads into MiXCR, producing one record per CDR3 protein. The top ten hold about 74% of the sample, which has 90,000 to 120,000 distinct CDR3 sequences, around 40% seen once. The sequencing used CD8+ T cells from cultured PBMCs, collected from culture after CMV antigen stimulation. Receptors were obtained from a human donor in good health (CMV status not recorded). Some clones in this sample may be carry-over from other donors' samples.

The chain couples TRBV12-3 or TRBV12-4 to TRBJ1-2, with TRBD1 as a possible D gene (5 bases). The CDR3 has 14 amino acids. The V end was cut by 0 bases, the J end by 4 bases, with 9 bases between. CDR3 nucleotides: TGTGCCAGCAGTTTAGCGGGGCGGGGCTATGGCTACACCTTC. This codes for CASSLAGRGYGYTF.

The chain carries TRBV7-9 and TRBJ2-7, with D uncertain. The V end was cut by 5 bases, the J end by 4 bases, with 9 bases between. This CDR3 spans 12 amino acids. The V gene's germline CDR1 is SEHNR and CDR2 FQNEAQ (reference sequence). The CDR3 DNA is TGTGCCAGCAGCCCCGACCGATACGAGCAGTACTTC. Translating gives CASSPDRYEQYF.

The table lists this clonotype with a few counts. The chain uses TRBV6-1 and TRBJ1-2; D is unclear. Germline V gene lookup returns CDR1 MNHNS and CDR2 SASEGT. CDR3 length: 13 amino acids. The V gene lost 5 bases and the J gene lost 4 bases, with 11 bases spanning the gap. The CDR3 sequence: CASSLTAGYGYTF. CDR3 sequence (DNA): TGTGCCAGCAGTTTAACAGCGGGCTATGGCTACACCTTC.

The CDR3 DNA reads as TGTGCCAGCAGCTCCGGTGGGTCTGGAAAACTGTTTTTT. As protein: CASSSGGSGKLFF. This chain connects TRBV7-3 to TRBJ1-4, with no clear D. The V and J ends lost 4 bases and 10 bases respectively, with 13 bases between them. Germline assignment: CDR1 SGHTA and CDR2 FQGTGA. The CDR3 contains 13 residues.

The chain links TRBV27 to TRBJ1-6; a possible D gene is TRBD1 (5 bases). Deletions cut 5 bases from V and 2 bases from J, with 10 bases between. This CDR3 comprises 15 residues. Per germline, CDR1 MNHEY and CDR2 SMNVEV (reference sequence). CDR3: CASSPGTAYNSPLHF. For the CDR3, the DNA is TGTGCCAGCAGTCCCGGGACTGCCTATAATTCACCCCTCCACTTT.

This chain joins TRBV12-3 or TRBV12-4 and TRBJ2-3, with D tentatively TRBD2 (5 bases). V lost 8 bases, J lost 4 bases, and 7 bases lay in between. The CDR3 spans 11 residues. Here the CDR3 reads CASYGADTQYF. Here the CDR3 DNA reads TGTGCCAGCTACGGGGCAGATACGCAGTATTTT.

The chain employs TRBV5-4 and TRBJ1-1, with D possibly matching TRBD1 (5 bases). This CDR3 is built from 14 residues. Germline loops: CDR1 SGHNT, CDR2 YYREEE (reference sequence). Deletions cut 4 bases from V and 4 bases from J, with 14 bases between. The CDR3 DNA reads TGTGCCAGCAGCCCCAGGGAAGGGAGCACTGAAGCTTTCTTT. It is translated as CASSPREGSTEAFF.

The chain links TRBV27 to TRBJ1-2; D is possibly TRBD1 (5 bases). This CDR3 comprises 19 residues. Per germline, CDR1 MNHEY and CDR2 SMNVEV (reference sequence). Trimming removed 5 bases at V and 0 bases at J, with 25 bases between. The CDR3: CASSPDITHPRGANYGYTF. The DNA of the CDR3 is TGTGCCAGCAGTCCGGACATAACTCACCCACGGGGAGCTAACTATGGCTACACCTTC.

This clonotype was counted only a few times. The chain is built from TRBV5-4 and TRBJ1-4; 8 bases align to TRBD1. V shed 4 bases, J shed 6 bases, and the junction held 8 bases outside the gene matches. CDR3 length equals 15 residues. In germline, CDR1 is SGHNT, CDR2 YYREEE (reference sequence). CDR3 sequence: CASSLRTGSYEKLFF. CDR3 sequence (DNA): TGTGCCAGCAGCCTACGGACAGGGAGTTATGAAAAACTGTTTTTT.

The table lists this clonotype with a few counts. DNA of the CDR3: TGTGCCACCAGCAGAGTGCCAGGAAGCTCCTACGAGCAGTACTTC. Translated, it gives CATSRVPGSSYEQYF. The chain carries TRBV15 and TRBJ2-7; the D is unclear. This CDR3 contains 15 residues. Germline V gene sequence: CDR1 LNHNV, CDR2 YYDKDF (reference sequence). V lost 1 base, J lost 0 bases, and 10 bases lay in between.

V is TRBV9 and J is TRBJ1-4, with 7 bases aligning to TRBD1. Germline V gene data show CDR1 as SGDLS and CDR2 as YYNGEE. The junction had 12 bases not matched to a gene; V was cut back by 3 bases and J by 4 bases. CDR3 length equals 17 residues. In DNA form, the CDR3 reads TGTGCCAGCAGCGCTGAACCCGACAGGGCCGATAATGAAAAACTGTTTTTT. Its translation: CASSAEPDRADNEKLFF.

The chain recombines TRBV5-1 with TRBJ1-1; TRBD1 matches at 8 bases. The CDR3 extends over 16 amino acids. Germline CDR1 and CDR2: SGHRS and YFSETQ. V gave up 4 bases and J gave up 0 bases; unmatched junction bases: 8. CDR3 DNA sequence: TGCGCCAGCAGCGGAACAGGGGGAGGCATGAACACTGAAGCTTTCTTT. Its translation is CASSGTGGGMNTEAFF.

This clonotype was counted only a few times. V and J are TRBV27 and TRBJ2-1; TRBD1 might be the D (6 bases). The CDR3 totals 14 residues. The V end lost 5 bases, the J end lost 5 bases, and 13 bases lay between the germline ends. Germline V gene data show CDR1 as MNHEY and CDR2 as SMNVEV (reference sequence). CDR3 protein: CASSIQGSDNEQFF. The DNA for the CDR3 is TGTGCCAGCAGTATCCAGGGGAGTGACAATGAGCAGTTCTTC.

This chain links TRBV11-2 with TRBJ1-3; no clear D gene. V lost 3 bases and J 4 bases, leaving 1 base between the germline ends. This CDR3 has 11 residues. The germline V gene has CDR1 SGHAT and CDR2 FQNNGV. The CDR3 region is CASSLGNTIYF. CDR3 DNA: TGTGCCAGCAGCTTGGGAAACACCATATATTTT.

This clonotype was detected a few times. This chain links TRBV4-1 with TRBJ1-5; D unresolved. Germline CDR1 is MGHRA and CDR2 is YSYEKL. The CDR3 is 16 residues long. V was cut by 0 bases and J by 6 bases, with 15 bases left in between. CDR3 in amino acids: CASSQEGVELSQPQHF. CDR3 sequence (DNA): TGCGCCAGCAGCCAAGAGGGAGTAGAACTTAGTCAGCCCCAGCATTTT.

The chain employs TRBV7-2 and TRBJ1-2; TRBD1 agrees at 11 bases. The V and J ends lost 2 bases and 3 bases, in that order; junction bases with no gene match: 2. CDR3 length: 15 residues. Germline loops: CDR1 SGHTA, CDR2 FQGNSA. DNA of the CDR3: TGTGCCAGCAGCTTATGGGACAGGGGGGACTATGGCTACACCTTC. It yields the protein CASSLWDRGDYGYTF. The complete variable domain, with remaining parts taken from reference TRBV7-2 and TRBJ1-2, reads GAGVSQSPSNKVTEKGKDVELRCDPISGHTALYWYRQSLGQGLEFLIYFQGNSAPDKSGLPSDRFSAERTGGSVSTLTIQRTQQEDSAVYLCASSLWDRGDYGYTFGSGTRLTVV.

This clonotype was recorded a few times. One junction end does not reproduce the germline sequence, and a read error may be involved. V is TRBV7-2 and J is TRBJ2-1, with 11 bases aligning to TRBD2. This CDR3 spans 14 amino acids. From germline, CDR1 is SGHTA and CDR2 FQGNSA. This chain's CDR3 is CASMPSGGPNEQFF. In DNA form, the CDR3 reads TGTGCTAGCATGCCTAGCGGGGGGCCCAATGAGCAGTTCTTC.

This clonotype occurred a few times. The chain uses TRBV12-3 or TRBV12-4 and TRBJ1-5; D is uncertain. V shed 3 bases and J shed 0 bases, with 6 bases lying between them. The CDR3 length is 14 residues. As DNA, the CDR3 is TGTGCCAGCAGTTTTACGGATAGCAATCAGCCCCAGCATTTT. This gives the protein CASSFTDSNQPQHF.

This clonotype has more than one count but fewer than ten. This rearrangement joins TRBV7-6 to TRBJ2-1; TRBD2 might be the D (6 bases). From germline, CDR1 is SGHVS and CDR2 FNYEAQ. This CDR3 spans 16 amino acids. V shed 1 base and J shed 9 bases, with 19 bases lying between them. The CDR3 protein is CASSLGRETWLAEQFF. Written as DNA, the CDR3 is TGTGCCAGCAGCTTAGGTCGGGAGACCTGGCTGGCTGAGCAGTTCTTC.

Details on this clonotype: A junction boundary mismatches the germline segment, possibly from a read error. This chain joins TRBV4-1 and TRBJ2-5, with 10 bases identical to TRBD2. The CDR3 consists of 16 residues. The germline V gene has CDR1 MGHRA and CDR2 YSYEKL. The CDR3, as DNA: TGTGCCAGCAGCCAAGGGTTAAGCGGGGGGGTGGAGACCCAGTACTTC. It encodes CASSQGLSGGVETQYF.

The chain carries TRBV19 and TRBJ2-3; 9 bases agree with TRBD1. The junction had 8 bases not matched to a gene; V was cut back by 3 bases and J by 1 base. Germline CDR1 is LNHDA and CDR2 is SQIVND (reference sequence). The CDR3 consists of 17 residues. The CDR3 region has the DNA TGTGCCAGTAGTATTTCCTATAGGGACAGGGGCACAGATACGCAGTATTTT. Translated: CASSISYRDRGTDTQYF.

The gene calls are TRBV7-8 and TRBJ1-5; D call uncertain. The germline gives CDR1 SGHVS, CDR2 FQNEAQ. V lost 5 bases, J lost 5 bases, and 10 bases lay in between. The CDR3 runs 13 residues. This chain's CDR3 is CASSLREDQPQHF. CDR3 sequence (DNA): TGTGCCAGCAGCCTCCGTGAGGATCAGCCCCAGCATTTT.

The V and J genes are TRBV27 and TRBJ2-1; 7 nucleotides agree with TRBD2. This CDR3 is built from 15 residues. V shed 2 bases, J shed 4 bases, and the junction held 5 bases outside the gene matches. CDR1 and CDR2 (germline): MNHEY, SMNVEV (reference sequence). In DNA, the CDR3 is TGTGCCAGCAGTTTAGGGGGGGGATTTTACAATGAGCAGTTCTTC. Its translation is CASSLGGGFYNEQFF.

The CDR3 protein is CASSIGRNTEAFF. In DNA, the CDR3 is TGTGCCAGTAGTATCGGGAGGAACACTGAAGCTTTCTTT. The chain employs TRBV19 and TRBJ1-1; no definite D call. The germline CDR1 and CDR2 sequences are LNHDA and SQIVND (reference sequence). The CDR3 has 13 amino acids. Trimming cost V 3 bases and J 1 base, with 6 bases left between them.

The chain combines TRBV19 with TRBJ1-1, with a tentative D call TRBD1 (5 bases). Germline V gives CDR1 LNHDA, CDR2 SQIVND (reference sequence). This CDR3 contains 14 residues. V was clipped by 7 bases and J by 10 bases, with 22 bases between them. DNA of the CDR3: TGTGCCAGTATGCCTTTTTTAGGGGATCTGGGAGCTTTCTTT. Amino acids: CASMPFLGDLGAFF.

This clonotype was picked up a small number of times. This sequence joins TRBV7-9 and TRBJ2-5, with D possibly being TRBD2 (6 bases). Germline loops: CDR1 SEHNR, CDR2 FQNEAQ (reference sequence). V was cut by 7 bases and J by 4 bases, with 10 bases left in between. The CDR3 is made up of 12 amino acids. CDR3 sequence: CASTRGGETQYF. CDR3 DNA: TGTGCCAGCACCCGGGGAGGAGAGACCCAGTACTTC.

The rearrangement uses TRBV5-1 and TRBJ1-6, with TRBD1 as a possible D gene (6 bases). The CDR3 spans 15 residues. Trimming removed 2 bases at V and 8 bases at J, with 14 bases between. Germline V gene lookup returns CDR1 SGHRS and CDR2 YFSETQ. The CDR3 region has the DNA TGCGCCAGCAGCTTTAATCCAGGGGAGGATTCACCCCTCCACTTT. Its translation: CASSFNPGEDSPLHF. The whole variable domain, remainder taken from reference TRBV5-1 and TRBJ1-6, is KAGVTQTPRYLIKTRGQQVTLSCSPISGHRSVSWYQQTPGQGLQFLFEYFSETQRNKGNFPGRFSGRQFSNSRSEMNVSTLELGDSALYLCASSFNPGEDSPLHFGNGTRLTVT.

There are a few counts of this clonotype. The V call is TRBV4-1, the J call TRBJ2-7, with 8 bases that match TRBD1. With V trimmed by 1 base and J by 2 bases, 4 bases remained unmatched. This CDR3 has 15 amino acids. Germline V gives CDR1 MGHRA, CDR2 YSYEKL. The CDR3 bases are TGCGCCAGCAGCCAAGTACAGGGGGGCACCTACGAGCAGTACTTC. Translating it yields CASSQVQGGTYEQYF.